This T cell receptor (beta chain) was profiled in a study of vaccination and CD4 T cells after COVID-19. Background on the study: The cells were exposed to overlapping spike peptides originating from SARS-CoV-2, HCoV-NL63, HCoV-OC43 and HCoV-229E for stimulation.

This clonotype is termed large (0.1 to 1%). The target antigen is unknown. Described treatment: approximately nine-day PBMC culture with coronavirus spike peptide pools or control peptides (ViraFEST assay). Collection of the unexposed donor's CD4+ T cells took place before the COVID-19 pandemic (2011-2018). Cells permitting, SARS-CoV-2 S/N served as probes for unexposed-donor CD4+ T cells, and four cold-coronavirus spikes did too. The V and J ends lost 0 bases and 11 bases respectively, with 20 bases between them. Germline V gene sequence: CDR1 SGHRS, CDR2 YFSETQ. This CDR3 contains 15 residues. Oncomine TCR Beta short-read sequencing was applied to DNA from cultured CD4+ T cells. Investigators isolated genomic DNA from cultured CD4+ T cells. TCRdb independently ran MiXCR on the PCR reads; one entry per CDR3 protein. The data contain 6,000 to 7,500 distinct CDR3 sequences, roughly 49% of them singletons.

The specimen was CD4+ T cells from blood, cultured in vitro. This sequence was found in a human donor in good health. The V gene is TRBV5-1, the J gene TRBJ1-1, with D perhaps matching TRBD1 (5 bases). DNA of the CDR3: TGCGCCAGCAGCTTGGGTGGGGACCCGGCCACGGTGGCTTTCTTT. It yields the protein CASSLGGDPATVAFF. Using reference TRBV5-1 and TRBJ1-1 for the parts outside the CDR3, the full variable domain is KAGVTQTPRYLIKTRGQQVTLSCSPISGHRSVSWYQQTPGQGLQFLFEYFSETQRNKGNFPGRFSGRQFSNSRSEMNVSTLELGDSALYLCASSLGGDPATVAFFGQGTRLTVV.